The text below deals with one TCR beta chain. The target antigen is unknown. J gave up 2 bases and V 5 bases, and 8 bases lay outside the gene matches. The germline V gene has CDR1 SGHAT and CDR2 FQNNGV. The CDR3 extends over 16 amino acids. Random hexamers were used to reverse transcribe an amount of about 0.5 to 1 ug RNA. TCRdb ran MiXCR on the immunoSEQ multiplex PCR reads and lists one entry per CDR3 protein. The table records approximately 190,000 distinct CDR3 sequences, approximately 96% of them present only once. The diagnostic criteria were recently defined, and patients with Susac syndrome met them for definite or probable disease. The sample originates from a study of CD8 T cells in Susac syndrome. Across the whole study: Within the group of sequenced Susac syndrome patients, over 5 had active disease and about eight were in remission. At the time their blood was drawn, patients with Susac syndrome were either therapy-naive, on corticosteroids (with some of them also receiving intravenous immunoglobulin), or on intravenous immunoglobulin alone. Notes on the study in general: Clonal expansion was missing from Susac syndrome CD4+ T cell repertoires.

The specimen was CD4+ T cells from PBMCs. This clonotype was sampled from a human donor with Susac syndrome. The J gene is TRBJ2-3, the V gene TRBV11-2; TRBD2 aligns across 9 bases. This CDR3 is CASSLRGGAPTDTQYF. CDR3 in DNA: TGTGCCAGCAGCCTCCGCGGGGGGGCCCCCACAGATACGCAGTATTTT.